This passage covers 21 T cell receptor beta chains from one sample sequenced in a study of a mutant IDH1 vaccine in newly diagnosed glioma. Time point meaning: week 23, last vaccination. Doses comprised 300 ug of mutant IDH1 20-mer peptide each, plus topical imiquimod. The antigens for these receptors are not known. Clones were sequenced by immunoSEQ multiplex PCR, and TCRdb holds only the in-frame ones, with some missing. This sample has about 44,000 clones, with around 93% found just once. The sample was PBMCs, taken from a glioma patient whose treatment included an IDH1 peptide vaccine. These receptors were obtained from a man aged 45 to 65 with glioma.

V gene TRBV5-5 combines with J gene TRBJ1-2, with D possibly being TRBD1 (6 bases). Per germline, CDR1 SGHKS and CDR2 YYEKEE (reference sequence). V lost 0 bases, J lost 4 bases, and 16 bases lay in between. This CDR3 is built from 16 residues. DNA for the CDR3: TGTGCCAGCAGCTTGGGCCCAGGGGAGGTGGGCTATGGCTACACCTTC. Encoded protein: CASSLGPGEVGYGYTF.

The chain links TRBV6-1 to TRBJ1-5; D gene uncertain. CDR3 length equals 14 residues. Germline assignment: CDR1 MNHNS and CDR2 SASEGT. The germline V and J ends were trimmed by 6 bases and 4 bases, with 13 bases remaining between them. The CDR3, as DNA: TGTGCCAGCAGGGACTATATGGGGAATCAGCCCCAGCATTTT. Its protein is CASRDYMGNQPQHF.

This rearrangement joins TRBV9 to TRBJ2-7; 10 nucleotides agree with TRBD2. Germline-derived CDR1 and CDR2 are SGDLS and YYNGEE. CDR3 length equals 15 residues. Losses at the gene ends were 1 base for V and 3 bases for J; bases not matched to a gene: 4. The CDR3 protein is CASSVSGRAGYEQYF. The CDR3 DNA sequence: TGTGCCAGCAGCGTAAGCGGGAGGGCCGGCTACGAGCAGTACTTC. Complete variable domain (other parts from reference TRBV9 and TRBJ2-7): DSGVTQTPKHLITATGQRVTLRCSPRSGDLSVYWYQQSLDQGLQFLIQYYNGEERAKGNILERFSAQQFPDLHSELNLSSLELGDSALYFCASSVSGRAGYEQYFGPGTRLTVT.

The DNA of the CDR3 is TGTGCCACCAGCAGAGGTGGTACAGGGGTTCCCAAAAACATTCAGTACTTC. It is translated as CATSRGGTGVPKNIQYF. The chain joins TRBV15 to TRBJ2-4, with TRBD1 matching 7 bases. The junction had 8 bases not matched to a gene; V was cut back by 1 base and J by 2 bases. Germline CDR1 LNHNV, CDR2 YYDKDF (reference sequence). This CDR3 comprises 17 residues.

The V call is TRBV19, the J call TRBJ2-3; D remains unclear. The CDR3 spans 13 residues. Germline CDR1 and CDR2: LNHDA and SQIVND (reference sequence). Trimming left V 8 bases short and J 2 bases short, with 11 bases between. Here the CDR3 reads CASYEELTDTQYF. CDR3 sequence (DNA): TGTGCCAGTTATGAGGAGCTCACAGATACGCAGTATTTT.

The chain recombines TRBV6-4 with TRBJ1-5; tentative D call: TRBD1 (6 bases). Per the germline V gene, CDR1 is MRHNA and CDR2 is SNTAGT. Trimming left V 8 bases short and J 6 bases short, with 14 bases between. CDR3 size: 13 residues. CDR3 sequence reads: CASARGEGQPQHF. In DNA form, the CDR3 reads TGTGCCAGCGCAAGGGGGGAAGGTCAGCCCCAGCATTTT.

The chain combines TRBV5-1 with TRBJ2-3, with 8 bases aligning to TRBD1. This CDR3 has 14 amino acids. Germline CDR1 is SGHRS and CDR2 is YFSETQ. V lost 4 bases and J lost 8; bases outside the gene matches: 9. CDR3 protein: CASSHGQGGFTQYF. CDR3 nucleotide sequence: TGCGCCAGCAGCCATGGACAGGGTGGATTTACGCAGTATTTT. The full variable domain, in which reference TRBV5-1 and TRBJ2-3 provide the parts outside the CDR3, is KAGVTQTPRYLIKTRGQQVTLSCSPISGHRSVSWYQQTPGQGLQFLFEYFSETQRNKGNFPGRFSGRQFSNSRSEMNVSTLELGDSALYLCASSHGQGGFTQYFGPGTRLTVL.

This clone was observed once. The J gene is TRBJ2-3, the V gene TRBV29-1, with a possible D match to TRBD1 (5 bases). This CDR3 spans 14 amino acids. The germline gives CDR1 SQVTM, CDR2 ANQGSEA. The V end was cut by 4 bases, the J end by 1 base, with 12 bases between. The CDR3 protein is CSVVVGAGTDTQYF. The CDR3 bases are TGCAGCGTTGTAGTTGGGGCAGGCACAGATACGCAGTATTTT.

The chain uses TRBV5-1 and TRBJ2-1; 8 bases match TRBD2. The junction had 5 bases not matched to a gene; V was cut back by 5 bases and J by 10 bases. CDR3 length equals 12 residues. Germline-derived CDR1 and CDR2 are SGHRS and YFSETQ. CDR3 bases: TGCGCCAGCAGGAGCGGGAGAGGGGAGCAGTTCTTC. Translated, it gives CASRSGRGEQFF. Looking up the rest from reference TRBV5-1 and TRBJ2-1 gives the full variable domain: KAGVTQTPRYLIKTRGQQVTLSCSPISGHRSVSWYQQTPGQGLQFLFEYFSETQRNKGNFPGRFSGRQFSNSRSEMNVSTLELGDSALYLCASRSGRGEQFFGPGTRLTVL.

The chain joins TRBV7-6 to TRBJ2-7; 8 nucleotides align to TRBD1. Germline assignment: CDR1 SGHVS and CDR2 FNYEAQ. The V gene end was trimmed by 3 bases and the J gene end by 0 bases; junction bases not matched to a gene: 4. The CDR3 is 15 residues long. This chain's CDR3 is CASSLGQESSYEQYF. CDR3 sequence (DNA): TGTGCCAGCAGCTTGGGACAGGAAAGCTCCTACGAGCAGTACTTC.

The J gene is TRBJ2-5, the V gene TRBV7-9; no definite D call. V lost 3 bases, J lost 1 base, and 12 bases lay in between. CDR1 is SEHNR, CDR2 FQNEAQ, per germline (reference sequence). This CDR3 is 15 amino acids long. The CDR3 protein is CASSLGLTTQETQYF. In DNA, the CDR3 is TGTGCCAGCAGCTTGGGTCTTACCACCCAAGAGACCCAGTACTTC.

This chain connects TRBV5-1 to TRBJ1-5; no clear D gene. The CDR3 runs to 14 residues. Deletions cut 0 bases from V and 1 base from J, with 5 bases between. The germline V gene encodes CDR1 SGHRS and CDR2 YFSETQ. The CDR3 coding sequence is TGCGCCAGCAGCTTGGACGGGAGCAATCAGCCCCAGCATTTT. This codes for CASSLDGSNQPQHF.

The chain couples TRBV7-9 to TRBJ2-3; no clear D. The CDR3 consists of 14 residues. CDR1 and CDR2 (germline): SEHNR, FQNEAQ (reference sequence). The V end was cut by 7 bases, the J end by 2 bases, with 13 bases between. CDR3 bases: TGTGCCAGCAACACTGGGTCCCACACAGATACGCAGTATTTT. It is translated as CASNTGSHTDTQYF.

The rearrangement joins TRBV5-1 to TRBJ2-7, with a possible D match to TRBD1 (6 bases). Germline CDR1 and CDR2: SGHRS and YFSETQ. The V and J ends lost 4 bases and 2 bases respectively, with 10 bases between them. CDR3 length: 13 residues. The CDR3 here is CASSPGTTYEQYF. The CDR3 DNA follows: TGCGCCAGCAGCCCCGGGACAACCTACGAGCAGTACTTC.

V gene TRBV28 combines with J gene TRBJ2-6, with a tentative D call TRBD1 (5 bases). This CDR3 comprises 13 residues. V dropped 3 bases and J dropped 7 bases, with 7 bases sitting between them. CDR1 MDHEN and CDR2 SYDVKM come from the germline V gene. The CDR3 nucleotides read TGTGCCAGCAGTTTCCAGGGCGCCAACGTCCTGACTTTC. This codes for CASSFQGANVLTF.

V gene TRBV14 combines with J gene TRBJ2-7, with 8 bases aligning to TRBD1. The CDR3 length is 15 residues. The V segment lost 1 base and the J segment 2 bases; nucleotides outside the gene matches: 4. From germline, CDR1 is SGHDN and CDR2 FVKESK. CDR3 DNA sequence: TGTGCCAGCAGCCAAGGTTTGGGACAGGCCTACGAGCAGTACTTC. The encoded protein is CASSQGLGQAYEQYF.

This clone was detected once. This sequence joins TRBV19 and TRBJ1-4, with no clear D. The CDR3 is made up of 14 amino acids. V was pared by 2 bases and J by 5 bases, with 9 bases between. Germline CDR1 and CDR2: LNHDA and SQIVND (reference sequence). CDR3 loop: CASSIRSNNEKLFF. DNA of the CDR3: TGTGCCAGTAGTATAAGGTCGAACAATGAAAAACTGTTTTTT.

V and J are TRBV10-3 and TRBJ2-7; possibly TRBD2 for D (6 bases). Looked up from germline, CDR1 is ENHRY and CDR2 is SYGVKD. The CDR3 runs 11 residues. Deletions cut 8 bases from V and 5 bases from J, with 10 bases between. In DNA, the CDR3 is TGTGCCATCGGGAGGACGAACGAGCAGTACTTC. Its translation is CAIGRTNEQYF.

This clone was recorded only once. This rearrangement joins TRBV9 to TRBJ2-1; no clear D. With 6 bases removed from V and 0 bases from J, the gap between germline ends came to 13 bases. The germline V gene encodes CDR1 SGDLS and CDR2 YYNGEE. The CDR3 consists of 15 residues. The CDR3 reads CASTPGSSSYNEQFF. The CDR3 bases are TGTGCCAGCACCCCCGGATCGAGCTCCTACAATGAGCAGTTCTTC.

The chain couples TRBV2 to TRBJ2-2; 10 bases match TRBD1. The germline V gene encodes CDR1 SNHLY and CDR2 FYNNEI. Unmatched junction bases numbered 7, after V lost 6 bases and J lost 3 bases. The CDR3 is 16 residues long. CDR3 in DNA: TGTGCCAGCAGCCTTAGACAGGGGGCAGACACCGGGGAGCTGTTTTTT. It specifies CASSLRQGADTGELFF.

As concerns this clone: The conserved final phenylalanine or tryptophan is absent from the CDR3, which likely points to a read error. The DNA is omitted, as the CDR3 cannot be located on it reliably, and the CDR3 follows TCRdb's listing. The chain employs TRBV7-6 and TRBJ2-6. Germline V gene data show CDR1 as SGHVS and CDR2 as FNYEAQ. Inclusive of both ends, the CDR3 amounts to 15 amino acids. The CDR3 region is CASSVRDESHKVGPT.